A single sample is the source of the 16 T cell receptor beta chains below, sequenced in a study of blood T cell repertoires in COVID-19. The table came from immunoSEQ multiplex PCR; TCRdb's copy has only in-frame clones and leaves some out. The sample contains about 240,000 clones, around 83% of which appear only once. The sequenced material came from peripheral blood. These receptors all stem from a woman in her sixties or seventies with active or convalescent COVID-19.

This clone was seen only a few times. V is TRBV7-9 and J is TRBJ2-5; possibly TRBD1 for D (5 bases). The CDR3 has 14 amino acids. CDR1 SEHNR and CDR2 FQNEAQ come from the germline V gene (reference sequence). V lost 7 bases and J 2 bases, leaving 14 bases between the germline ends. The CDR3 DNA follows: TGTGCCAGCATCACCCCAGGGAAACAAGAGACCCAGTACTTC. Amino acids: CASITPGKQETQYF.

Only a few counts were recorded for this clone. The chain carries TRBV2 and TRBJ2-7, with D perhaps TRBD2 (5 bases). Per the germline V gene, CDR1 is SNHLY and CDR2 is FYNNEI. The CDR3 contains 15 residues. Trimming stripped 0 bases from V and 1 base from J, with 10 bases between. CDR3 DNA: TGTGCCAGCAGTGAAGCGGAGGCAGGTTCCTACGAGCAGTACTTC. Amino acids: CASSEAEAGSYEQYF. Combining the CDR3 with reference TRBV2 and TRBJ2-7 gives the whole variable domain EPEVTQTPSHQVTQMGQEVILRCVPISNHLYFYWYRQILGQKVEFLVSFYNNEISEKSEIFDDQFSVERPDGSNFTLKIRSTKLEDSAMYFCASSEAEAGSYEQYFGPGTRLTVT.

V usage is TRBV6-6 and J usage is TRBJ2-2; 7 bases agree with TRBD2. Trimming at V came to 5 bases and at J to 0 bases, leaving 15 bases not matched to a gene. CDR1 is MNHNY, CDR2 SVGAGI, per germline (reference sequence). This CDR3 comprises 19 residues. Written as DNA, the CDR3 is TGTGCCAGCAGTCCCCGCGGTGCCCGTACTAGCGCGAACACCGGGGAGCTGTTTTTT. This translates into CASSPRGARTSANTGELFF.

The chain recombines TRBV11-2 with TRBJ1-3, with 10 nucleotides matching TRBD1. Trimming at V came to 5 bases and at J to 4 bases, leaving 5 bases not matched to a gene. This CDR3 is built from 15 residues. CDR1 SGHAT and CDR2 FQNNGV come from the germline V gene. Written as DNA, the CDR3 is TGTGCCAGCAGCCGACAGGGGGCCTCGGGAAACACCATATATTTT. It specifies CASSRQGASGNTIYF.

To note about this clone: Other DNA sequences within the sample encode an identical CDR3. The V call is TRBV19, the J call TRBJ1-6; D may be TRBD1 (5 bases). The CDR3 runs 16 residues. Germline CDR1 reads LNHDA; CDR2 reads SQIVND (reference sequence). Trimming cost V 4 bases and J 3 bases, with 13 bases left between them. In DNA, the CDR3 is TGTGCCAGTAGTACCCTACGACAGCACTATAATTCACCCCTCCACTTT. Its translation is CASSTLRQHYNSPLHF.

CDR3 DNA: TGCAGCGTTTCTCCGGGACAGAGTAACACTGAAGCTTTCTTT. Amino acids: CSVSPGQSNTEAFF. V and J are TRBV29-1 and TRBJ1-1, with 7 bases lining up with TRBD1. The V gene's germline CDR1 is SQVTM and CDR2 ANQGSEA. The V gene end was trimmed by 5 bases and the J gene end by 2 bases; junction bases not matched to a gene: 8. The CDR3 is made up of 14 amino acids. The whole variable domain, filled in from reference TRBV29-1 and TRBJ1-1, reads SAVISQKPSRDICQRGTSLTIQCQVDSQVTMMFWYRQQPGQSLTLIATANQGSEATYESGFVIDKFPISRPNLTFSTLTVSNMSPEDSSIYLCSVSPGQSNTEAFFGQGTRLTVV.

The chain carries TRBV21-1 and TRBJ2-7; the table assigns TRBD1, which was not confirmed against the DNA. TRBV21-1 is flagged as a pseudogene. The CDR3 consists of 14 residues. CDR3 amino acids: CASSPDRESYEQYF. The CDR3 DNA sequence: TGTGCCAGCAGCCCAGACAGGGAGTCCTACGAGCAGTACTTC.

As regards this clone: Other DNA sequences of this sample code for an identical CDR3. The rearrangement links TRBV19 to TRBJ1-1; D is perhaps TRBD1 (6 bases). This CDR3 comprises 14 residues. CDR1 is LNHDA and CDR2 is SQIVND in the germline V gene (reference sequence). V lost 3 bases and J lost 6, with 14 bases in between. The CDR3 loop reads CASSIGGGGPEAFF. For the CDR3, the DNA is TGTGCCAGTAGTATTGGAGGGGGAGGGCCTGAAGCTTTCTTT.

In its sample, this clone was seen once. At the DNA level, this CDR3 is encoded by other sequences in the same sample as well. The gene calls are TRBV7-9 and TRBJ1-5, with 10 bases fitting TRBD1. CDR1 SEHNR and CDR2 FQNEAQ come from the germline V gene (reference sequence). The CDR3 runs 15 residues. J was trimmed by 4 bases and V by 1 base; bases with no gene match: 1. CDR3 residues: CASSLGQGANQPQHF. The CDR3 DNA sequence: TGTGCCAGCAGCTTAGGACAGGGGGCGAATCAGCCCCAGCATTTT.

V and J are TRBV28 and TRBJ1-2; tentative D call: TRBD1 (5 bases). The CDR3 runs 12 residues. CDR1 is MDHEN, CDR2 SYDVKM, per germline. Trimming took 6 bases from V and 9 from J, leaving 14 bases between them. The CDR3 sequence is CASRASDSRYTF. The CDR3 DNA is TGTGCCAGCAGGGCCTCCGACAGCCGCTACACCTTC.

The chain combines TRBV5-1 with TRBJ2-7; 9 bases fit TRBD2. V trimming: 3 bases; J trimming: 3 bases; junction bases outside the gene matches: 19. Germline values: CDR1 SGHRS, CDR2 YFSETQ. CDR3 length: 19 amino acids. Written as DNA, the CDR3 is TGCGCCAGCAGCTCGGAGGGACAGAAGACTAGCGGACCATACTACGAGCAGTACTTC. Translated, it gives CASSSEGQKTSGPYYEQYF.

The chain carries TRBV2 and TRBJ2-2; 8 bases agree with TRBD2. V dropped 5 bases and J dropped 2; count of bases not matched to a gene: 7. This CDR3 has 16 residues. Germline V lookup: CDR1 SNHLY, CDR2 FYNNEI. The CDR3 DNA reads as TGTGCCAGCAGTCCGTTTAGCGGGGCAAACACCGGGGAGCTGTTTTTT. Translating it yields CASSPFSGANTGELFF.

In this sample, this clone turned up a few times. The V gene is TRBV15, the J gene TRBJ1-2; 8 nucleotides agree with TRBD1. The CDR3 is made up of 18 amino acids. Losses at the gene ends were 0 bases for V and 1 base for J; bases not matched to a gene: 10. Germline V gives CDR1 LNHNV, CDR2 YYDKDF (reference sequence). CDR3: CATSRDSGQVFYNYGYTF. In DNA, the CDR3 is TGTGCCACCAGCAGAGATTCGGGACAGGTTTTTTATAACTATGGCTACACCTTC. The entire variable domain, with the rest obtained from reference TRBV15 and TRBJ1-2, is as follows: DAMVIQNPRYQVTQFGKPVTLSCSQTLNHNVMYWYQQKSSQAPKLLFHYYDKDFNNEADTPDNFQSRRPNTSFCFLDIRSPGLGDTAMYLCATSRDSGQVFYNYGYTFGSGTRLTVV.

This rearrangement joins TRBV10-3 to TRBJ2-1, with TRBD1 as a possible D gene (6 bases). Per germline, CDR1 ENHRY and CDR2 SYGVKD. V lost 8 bases and J lost 2, with 10 bases in between. The CDR3 contains 13 residues. Here the CDR3 DNA reads TGTGCCATCTCAGGGGACGCCTACAATGAGCAGTTCTTC. It specifies CAISGDAYNEQFF.

The chain couples TRBV11-2 to TRBJ2-2; 10 nucleotides line up with TRBD2. The CDR3 contains 14 residues. The germline CDR1 and CDR2 sequences are SGHAT and FQNNGV. V shed 2 bases and J 9 bases; nucleotides not matched to a gene: 3. Here the CDR3 DNA reads TGTGCCAGCAGCTTATTAACTAGCGGGAGGGAGCTGTTTTTT. Protein product: CASSLLTSGRELFF.

V usage is TRBV7-9 and J usage is TRBJ2-5, with TRBD2 matching over 13 bases. The CDR3 contains 16 residues. V shed 5 bases and J 5 bases; nucleotides not matched to a gene: 8. Germline V gene sequence: CDR1 SEHNR, CDR2 FQNEAQ (reference sequence). The CDR3 nucleotides read TGTGCCAGCAGCCGTACTAGCGGGGGGGCACGGGAGACCCAGTACTTC. Its protein product is CASSRTSGGARETQYF.